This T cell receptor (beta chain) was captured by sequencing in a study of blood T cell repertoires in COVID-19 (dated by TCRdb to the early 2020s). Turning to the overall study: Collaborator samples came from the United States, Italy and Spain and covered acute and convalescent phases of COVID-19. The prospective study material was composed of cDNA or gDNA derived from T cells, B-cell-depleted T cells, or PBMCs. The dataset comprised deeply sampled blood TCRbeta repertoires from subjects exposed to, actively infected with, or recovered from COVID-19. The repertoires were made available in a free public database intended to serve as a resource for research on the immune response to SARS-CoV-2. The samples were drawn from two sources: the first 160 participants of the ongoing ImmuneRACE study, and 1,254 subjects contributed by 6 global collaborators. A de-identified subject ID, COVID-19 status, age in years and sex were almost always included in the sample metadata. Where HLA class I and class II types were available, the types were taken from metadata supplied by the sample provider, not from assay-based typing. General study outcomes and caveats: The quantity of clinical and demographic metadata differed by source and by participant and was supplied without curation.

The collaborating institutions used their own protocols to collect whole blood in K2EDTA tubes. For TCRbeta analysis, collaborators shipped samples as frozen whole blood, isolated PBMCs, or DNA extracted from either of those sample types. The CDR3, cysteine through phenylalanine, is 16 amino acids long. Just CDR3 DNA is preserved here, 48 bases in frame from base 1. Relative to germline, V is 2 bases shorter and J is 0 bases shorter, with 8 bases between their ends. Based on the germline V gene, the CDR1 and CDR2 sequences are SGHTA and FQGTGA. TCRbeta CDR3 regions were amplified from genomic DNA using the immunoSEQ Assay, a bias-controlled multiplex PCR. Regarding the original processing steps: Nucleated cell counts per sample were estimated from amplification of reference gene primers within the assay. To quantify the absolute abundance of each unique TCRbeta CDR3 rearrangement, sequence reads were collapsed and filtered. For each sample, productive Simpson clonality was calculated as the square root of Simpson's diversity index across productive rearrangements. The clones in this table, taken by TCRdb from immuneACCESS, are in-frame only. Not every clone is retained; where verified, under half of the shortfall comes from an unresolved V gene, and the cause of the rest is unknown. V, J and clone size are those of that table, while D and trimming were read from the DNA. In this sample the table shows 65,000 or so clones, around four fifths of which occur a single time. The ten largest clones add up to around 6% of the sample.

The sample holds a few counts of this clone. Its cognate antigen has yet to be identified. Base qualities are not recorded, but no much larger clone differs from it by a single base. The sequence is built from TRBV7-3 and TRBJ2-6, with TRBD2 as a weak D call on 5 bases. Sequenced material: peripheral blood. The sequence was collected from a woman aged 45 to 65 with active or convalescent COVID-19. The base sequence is TGTGCCAGCAGCTTAGAGGGCAGCTCTGGGGCCAACGTCCTGACTTTC. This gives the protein CASSLEGSSGANVLTF.